These 9 T cell receptor beta chains originate from one sample sequenced in a study of T cell repertoires in cytomegalovirus infection. TCRdb independently ran MiXCR on the reads; one entry per CDR3 protein. The data hold under 300,000 distinct CDR3 sequences, with 22% observed a single time. No antigens are known for them. The sequenced sample was cultured PBMCs, obtained from culture after CMV antigen stimulation. The receptors come from a human donor in good health (CMV status not recorded). Some clones in this sample may be carry-over from other donors' samples.

The V call is TRBV23-1, the J call TRBJ2-3; 7 bases are a match to TRBD1. TRBV23-1 is annotated as an ORF whose role is uncertain. V lost 1 base, J lost 4 bases, and 11 bases stayed unmatched. The CDR3 is made up of 17 amino acids. The CDR3 sequence: CASSQFPRQGCADTQYF. CDR3 bases: TGCGCCAGCAGTCAATTCCCTAGACAGGGTTGTGCAGATACGCAGTATTTT.

The V and J genes are TRBV5-1 and TRBJ1-6, with TRBD1 identical over 8 bases. The ends lost 2 bases at V and 11 bases at J; junction bases unmatched: 9. Germline CDR1 is SGHRS and CDR2 is YFSETQ. The CDR3 runs 15 residues. In nucleotides, the CDR3 is TGCGCCAGCAGCTTTAACCGGGACAGGTTCGCACCCCTCCACTTT. It is translated as CASSFNRDRFAPLHF.

The sample holds many counts of this clonotype. The chain is built from TRBV6-2 or TRBV6-3 and TRBJ2-7; no reliable D call. V dropped 5 bases and J dropped 7 bases, with 24 bases sitting between them. CDR1 and CDR2 from the germline V gene are MNHEY and SVGEGT. The CDR3 length is 16 residues. This CDR3 is CASSRPQESLRKEQYF. The DNA for the CDR3 is TGTGCCAGCAGTCGTCCTCAGGAGAGCCTTCGGAAAGAGCAGTACTTC.

J is TRBJ2-1 and V is TRBV5-6, with TRBD2 matching 8 bases. This CDR3 comprises 14 residues. Germline assignment: CDR1 SGHDT and CDR2 YYEEEE. Losses at the gene ends were 4 bases for V and 7 bases for J; bases not matched to a gene: 7. CDR3 DNA sequence: TGTGCCAGCAGCCCCGGGACTAGTAGGAATGAGCAGTTCTTC. Protein product: CASSPGTSRNEQFF.

This clonotype was counted ten times or more. The chain couples TRBV7-8 to TRBJ2-1; 8 nucleotides align to TRBD2. CDR1 is SGHVS and CDR2 is FQNEAQ in the germline V gene. This CDR3 has 17 residues. V trimming: 3 bases; J trimming: 3 bases; junction bases outside the gene matches: 10. The CDR3 DNA reads TGTGCCAGCAGCTTGGGACCGGGACTAGAAGACTACAATGAGCAGTTCTTC. It encodes CASSLGPGLEDYNEQFF.

A few counts support this clonotype. V usage is TRBV6-2 or TRBV6-3 and J usage is TRBJ2-1; D call uncertain. The CDR3 has 13 amino acids. V was shortened by 4 bases and J by 7 bases, with 11 bases between the two germline ends. The germline V gene has CDR1 MNHEY and CDR2 SVGEGT. The CDR3 sequence: CASSSPNANEQFF. As DNA, the CDR3 is TGTGCCAGCAGTTCCCCCAACGCGAATGAGCAGTTCTTC.

At least ten counts were recorded for this clonotype. V and J are TRBV7-8 and TRBJ2-2; 12 bases are shared with TRBD2. CDR3 length: 20 amino acids. Germline V lookup: CDR1 SGHVS, CDR2 FQNEAQ. Trimming cost V 5 bases and J 4 bases; bases outside gene matches: 17. The DNA for the CDR3 is TGTGCCAGCAGCCCTAATCGGCGACTAGCGGGAGTCCGCGGCACCGGGGAGCTGTTTTTT. Its translation is CASSPNRRLAGVRGTGELFF.

This clonotype occurred a few times. The V gene is TRBV11-3, the J gene TRBJ1-1, with D possibly being TRBD1 (5 bases). The CDR3 loop spans 13 amino acids. The germline gives CDR1 SGHNT, CDR2 YENEEA. Trimming removed 5 bases at V and 5 bases at J, with 12 bases between. The CDR3 is CASSVLSGTEAFF. The CDR3 DNA reads TGTGCCAGCAGCGTGCTATCAGGGACTGAAGCTTTCTTT.

This sequence joins TRBV4-3 and TRBJ2-3; D is unresolved. Deletions cut 0 bases from V and 2 bases from J, with 6 bases between. CDR3 size: 14 residues. Germline CDR1 and CDR2: LGHNA and YSLEER. The CDR3 loop reads CASSQDTFTDTQYF. DNA for the CDR3: TGCGCCAGCAGCCAAGATACGTTCACAGATACGCAGTATTTT.